These 24 T cell receptor beta chains came from one sample sequenced in a study of T cell responses to AZD1222 COVID-19 vaccine. Only in-frame clones appear in the TCRdb table, and some are missing; sequencing was by immunoSEQ multiplex PCR. The sample holds 120,000 or so clones; 87% are singletons and the top ten take around 9.4%. The sample consisted of peripheral blood, taken on day 0 of AZD1222 vaccination. The receptors stem from an adult in good health.

CDR3 sequence reads: CSDCRGGGSGYGYTF. The CDR3 DNA follows: TGCAGCGACTGTAGAGGGGGGGGCTCGGGCTATGGCTACACCTTC. The chain links TRBV29-1 to TRBJ1-2; D might be TRBD1 (6 bases). CDR3 size: 15 residues. Germline V gene data show CDR1 as SQVTM and CDR2 as ANQGSEA. Trimming removed 7 bases at V and 4 bases at J, with 22 bases between.

The rearrangement uses TRBV30 and TRBJ1-2; D unresolved. The CDR3 has 12 residues. Germline-derived CDR1 and CDR2 are GTSNPN and SVGIG (reference sequence). The ends were cut back, 7 bases at V and 5 bases at J, with 14 bases in the middle. The CDR3: CALEPRRYGYTF. The CDR3, as DNA: TGTGCCTTGGAGCCCAGGAGGTATGGCTACACCTTC.

This chain connects TRBV11-3 to TRBJ2-1; TRBD1 aligns across 7 bases. CDR1 SGHNT and CDR2 YENEEA come from the germline V gene. CDR3 length: 16 amino acids. The V segment lost 5 bases and the J segment 3 bases; nucleotides outside the gene matches: 10. CDR3 protein: CASSVLGGQDYNEQFF. The CDR3 bases are TGTGCCAGCAGCGTCTTAGGAGGACAGGACTACAATGAGCAGTTCTTC.

This chain uses TRBV7-9 with TRBJ1-5; 8 positions match TRBD1. V lost 11 bases, J lost 4 bases, and 4 bases stayed unmatched. CDR1 and CDR2 (germline): SEHNR, FQNEAQ (reference sequence). The CDR3 covers 12 residues. The chain's CDR3 is CAGRTGNQPQHF. The DNA for the CDR3 is TGTGCCGGAAGGACAGGGAATCAGCCCCAGCATTTT.

The gene calls are TRBV6-5 and TRBJ2-1, with unresolved D. V was cut by 8 bases and J by 4 bases, with 6 bases left in between. Per the germline V gene, CDR1 is MNHEY and CDR2 is SVGAGI. The CDR3 is 11 amino acids. The CDR3 region is CASVKYNEQFF. The CDR3 DNA reads as TGTGCCAGCGTTAAATACAATGAGCAGTTCTTC.

The rearrangement joins TRBV20-1 to TRBJ2-5, with 10 positions matching TRBD1. The length of the CDR3 is 13 residues. Germline CDR1 is DFQATT and CDR2 is SNEGSKA (reference sequence). Unmatched junction bases numbered 3, after V lost 3 bases and J lost 5 bases. In DNA form, the CDR3 reads TGCAGTGCTAGTGACAGGGGGCAGGAGACCCAGTACTTC. This codes for CSASDRGQETQYF.

The chain joins TRBV13 to TRBJ2-7; D ambiguous. Germline CDR1 PRHDT, CDR2 FYEKMQ (reference sequence). V lost 8 bases and J lost 2, with 10 bases in between. The CDR3 is made up of 12 amino acids. The DNA for the CDR3 is TGTGCCAGCCGAGAACGGACCTACGAGCAGTACTTC. This sequence encodes CASRERTYEQYF.

The chain combines TRBV7-2 with TRBJ2-7; 10 nucleotides agree with TRBD2. The junction had 7 bases not matched to a gene; V was cut back by 5 bases and J by 3 bases. Germline assignment: CDR1 SGHTA and CDR2 FQGNSA. CDR3 length: 15 amino acids. DNA for the CDR3: TGTGCCAGCAGCCCGCTAGCGGGGGAGGTCTACGAGCAGTACTTC. The encoded protein is CASSPLAGEVYEQYF.

This chain uses TRBV28 with TRBJ1-1; the match to TRBD1 covers 7 bases. This CDR3 region has 17 residues. V shed 7 bases, J shed 0 bases, and the junction held 14 bases outside the gene matches. Germline CDR1 is MDHEN and CDR2 is SYDVKM. CDR3: CASITTGTETMNTEAFF. The CDR3 DNA follows: TGTGCCAGCATTACAACCGGGACAGAGACCATGAACACTGAAGCTTTCTTT.

The rearrangement joins TRBV6-5 to TRBJ1-1; D is perhaps TRBD1 (6 bases). The germline V and J ends were trimmed by 5 bases and 8 bases, with 12 bases remaining between them. Germline V CDR1 and CDR2: MNHEY, SVGAGI. The CDR3 sequence is 12 residues long. In DNA, the CDR3 is TGTGCCAGCAGTCGGGACACCATAGAAGCTTTCTTT. Residues: CASSRDTIEAFF.

This chain links TRBV5-1 with TRBJ1-5; D may be TRBD1 (5 bases). Trimming cost V 0 bases and J 3 bases, with 13 bases left between them. The CDR3 runs to 16 residues. Germline V CDR1 and CDR2: SGHRS, YFSETQ. CDR3 bases: TGCGCCAGCAGCTTGGACCCCAGGGCTGACAATCAGCCCCAGCATTTT. Protein product: CASSLDPRADNQPQHF.

This chain links TRBV5-1 with TRBJ2-7, with TRBD1 matching 8 bases. CDR3 length: 14 amino acids. The germline V gene has CDR1 SGHRS and CDR2 YFSETQ. The V and J ends lost 5 bases and 0 bases, in that order; junction bases with no gene match: 4. The CDR3 bases are TGCGCCAGCAGTATGACAGGGGCCTCCTACGAGCAGTACTTC. As protein: CASSMTGASYEQYF.

This chain uses TRBV6-1 with TRBJ1-4; D is ambiguous. CDR3 size: 14 residues. V was pared by 2 bases and J by 8 bases, with 12 bases between. Germline CDR1 is MNHNS and CDR2 is SASEGT. This CDR3 is CASSELGPDEKLFF. The CDR3 DNA sequence: TGTGCCAGCAGTGAACTTGGACCTGACGAAAAACTGTTTTTT.

The V and J genes are TRBV4-2 and TRBJ1-6, with 7 bases that match TRBD1. The CDR3 is 16 amino acids. Germline trimming cut 0 bases from V and 6 bases from J; bases unmatched to any gene: 5. Germline values: CDR1 LGHNA, CDR2 YNFKEQ. The CDR3 nucleotides read TGTGCCAGCAGCCAAGATTCGGGGACAGCTAATTCACCCCTCCACTTT. Its protein is CASSQDSGTANSPLHF.

V is TRBV28 and J is TRBJ2-7; TRBD2 matches at 8 bases. The germline CDR1 and CDR2 sequences are MDHEN and SYDVKM. The CDR3 totals 19 residues. V dropped 5 bases and J dropped 2; count of bases not matched to a gene: 20. This CDR3 reads CASSPWGWREAELTYEQYF. The CDR3 bases are TGTGCCAGCAGTCCATGGGGTTGGCGGGAGGCTGAATTAACCTACGAGCAGTACTTC.

The V and J genes are TRBV7-9 and TRBJ1-1; tentative D call: TRBD1 (5 bases). The CDR3 has 15 residues. Per the germline V gene, CDR1 is SEHNR and CDR2 is FQNEAQ (reference sequence). The V and J ends lost 3 bases and 0 bases respectively, with 11 bases between them. The CDR3 sequence: CASSLAGRVNTEAFF. DNA of the CDR3: TGTGCCAGCAGCTTGGCGGGGCGCGTGAACACTGAAGCTTTCTTT. Looking up the rest from reference TRBV7-9 and TRBJ1-1 gives the full variable domain: DTGVSQNPRHKITKRGQNVTFRCDPISEHNRLYWYRQTLGQGPEFLTYFQNEAQLEKSRLLSDRFSAERPKGSFSTLEIQRTEQGDSAMYLCASSLAGRVNTEAFFGQGTRLTVV.

For the CDR3, the DNA is TGTGCCAGCAGCCCGCGTCCTCAGATTGACACGGTGGGGAACACCGGGGAGCTGTTTTTT. Its translation is CASSPRPQIDTVGNTGELFF. The chain joins TRBV9 to TRBJ2-2; D unclear. Deletions cut 4 bases from V and 1 base from J, with 26 bases between. The CDR3 loop spans 20 amino acids. Germline V lookup: CDR1 SGDLS, CDR2 YYNGEE.

The J gene is TRBJ1-2, the V gene TRBV28; the D is unclear. The V end lost 2 bases, the J end lost 8 bases, and 15 bases lay between the germline ends. The length of the CDR3 is 14 residues. From germline, CDR1 is MDHEN and CDR2 SYDVKM. In DNA, the CDR3 is TGTGCCAGCAGTTTAAGCCGTGGCCTAGGGGGCTACACCTTC. Translating gives CASSLSRGLGGYTF.

CDR3 sequence reads: CASSIHDTGELFF. The CDR3 nucleotides read TGTGCCAGCAGTATCCACGACACCGGGGAGCTGTTTTTT. The V gene is TRBV6-5, the J gene TRBJ2-2; the D is unclear. The ends were cut back, 5 bases at V and 3 bases at J, with 7 bases in the middle. Germline CDR1 and CDR2: MNHEY and SVGAGI. CDR3 length: 13 amino acids.

This sequence joins TRBV5-4 and TRBJ2-1; TRBD2 might be the D (7 bases). Trimming took off 6 bases at V and 2 bases at J, with 18 bases between the two ends. This CDR3 region has 16 residues. In germline, CDR1 is SGHNT, CDR2 YYREEE (reference sequence). The CDR3 DNA sequence: TGTGCCAGCACCACAGGAGGGGGGGTCACCTACAATGAGCAGTTCTTC. It codes for CASTTGGGVTYNEQFF. The whole variable domain, remainder taken from reference TRBV5-4 and TRBJ2-1, is ETGVTQSPTHLIKTRGQQVTLRCSSQSGHNTVSWYQQALGQGPQFIFQYYREEENGRGNFPPRFSGLQFPNYSSELNVNALELDDSALYLCASTTGGGVTYNEQFFGPGTRLTVL.

The chain joins TRBV13 to TRBJ2-3, with 8 nucleotides matching TRBD1. This CDR3 region has 16 residues. The V gene's germline CDR1 is PRHDT and CDR2 FYEKMQ (reference sequence). The V and J ends lost 0 bases and 4 bases, in that order; junction bases with no gene match: 6. In DNA form, the CDR3 reads TGTGCCAGCAGCTTAGGCAGGGGGCTTTTTTCAGATACGCAGTATTTT. Residues: CASSLGRGLFSDTQYF. The full variable domain, rest sourced from reference TRBV13 and TRBJ2-3, is AAGVIQSPRHLIKEKRETATLKCYPIPRHDTVYWYQQGPGQDPQFLISFYEKMQSDKGSIPDRFSAQQFSDYHSELNMSSLELGDSALYFCASSLGRGLFSDTQYFGPGTRLTVL.

V gene TRBV5-1 combines with J gene TRBJ1-3, with D hard to call. Germline CDR1 is SGHRS and CDR2 is YFSETQ. V was clipped by 0 bases and J by 2 bases, with 9 bases between them. The CDR3 is 15 residues long. This CDR3 reads CASSLAAAAGNTIYF. The CDR3 bases are TGCGCCAGCAGCTTGGCCGCGGCAGCTGGAAACACCATATATTTT.

In this sample, this clone turned up once. J is TRBJ1-2 and V is TRBV6-6; D not certain. Germline V gives CDR1 MNHNY, CDR2 SVGAGI (reference sequence). V dropped 2 bases and J dropped 7 bases, with 8 bases sitting between them. The CDR3 is 12 amino acids. The CDR3 nucleotides are TGTGCCAGCAGTTACGGGGAGGGTGGCTACACCTTC. Translating it yields CASSYGEGGYTF.

The chain is built from TRBV11-3 and TRBJ1-3, with D possibly being TRBD1 (6 bases). CDR3 length: 15 amino acids. The germline CDR1 and CDR2 sequences are SGHNT and YENEEA. Trimming shortened V by 3 bases and J by 2 bases, and 11 bases separated the two germline ends. CDR3: CASSFNRVTGNTIYF. CDR3 bases: TGTGCCAGCAGCTTTAACAGGGTTACTGGAAACACCATATATTTT.